Presented here are 9 T cell receptor beta chains from one specimen sequenced in a study of T cell repertoires in cytomegalovirus infection. TCRdb used MiXCR to reprocess the reads, holding one entry per CDR3 protein. The sample includes fewer than 550,000 distinct CDR3 sequences, approximately 32% seen only once; the top ten take around 15%. The sequencing sample was made of PBMCs. The receptor source for this set is a human donor in good health (CMV status not recorded). Some clones in this sample may be carry-over from other donors' samples.

This clonotype was observed a few times. J is TRBJ2-4 and V is TRBV20-1; maybe TRBD1 (6 bases). Germline assignment: CDR1 DFQATT and CDR2 SNEGSKA (reference sequence). Trimming shortened V by 2 bases and J by 8 bases, and 16 bases separated the two germline ends. This CDR3 is built from 14 residues. CDR3 residues: CSARPPWGPDIQYF. For the CDR3, the DNA is TGCAGTGCTAGACCCCCCTGGGGGCCGGACATTCAGTACTTC.

This sequence joins TRBV5-5 and TRBJ1-2; no clear D. The CDR3 loop spans 12 amino acids. V shed 1 base and J shed 4 bases, with 5 bases lying between them. Germline CDR1 reads SGHKS; CDR2 reads YYEKEE (reference sequence). DNA of the CDR3: TGTGCCAGCAGCTTGAACAGCTATGGCTACACCTTC. Its protein is CASSLNSYGYTF.

A few counts support this clonotype. This sequence joins TRBV7-6 and TRBJ1-4, with D maybe TRBD1 (5 bases). Trimming stripped 3 bases from V and 3 bases from J, with 8 bases between. The CDR3 sequence is 14 residues long. Germline CDR1 is SGHVS and CDR2 is FNYEAQ. CDR3 amino acids: CASSFQGANEKLFF. In DNA form, the CDR3 reads TGTGCCAGCAGCTTTCAAGGGGCTAATGAAAAACTGTTTTTT.

In this sample, this clonotype turned up a few times. The chain employs TRBV6-6 and TRBJ2-7, with TRBD2 identical over 14 bases. V lost 7 bases, J lost 0 bases, and 5 bases stayed unmatched. This CDR3 region has 16 residues. The germline V gene encodes CDR1 MNHNY and CDR2 SVGAGI (reference sequence). CDR3 protein: CASTPTSGGVSYEQYF. CDR3 nucleotides: TGTGCCAGCACCCCGACTAGCGGGGGGGTCTCCTACGAGCAGTACTTC.

This clonotype showed up just a few times. V gene TRBV4-1 combines with J gene TRBJ2-1; maybe TRBD1 (6 bases). Germline lookup yields CDR1 MGHRA and CDR2 YSYEKL. The CDR3 has 15 amino acids. V shed 0 bases and J shed 9 bases, with 15 bases lying between them. In DNA form, the CDR3 reads TGCGCCAGCAGCCAAGAGGGGGCGAGCGCAGCTGAGCAGTTCTTC. Its translation: CASSQEGASAAEQFF.

A remark on this clonotype: With a much larger clone just one base away, this may be a read error. Given the absence of the conserved phenylalanine or tryptophan at the CDR3 end, a read error is likely. This chain links TRBV12-3 or TRBV12-4 with TRBJ2-5; D gene ambiguous. The CDR3 covers 13 residues. Deletions cut 6 bases from V and 4 bases from J, with 12 bases between. As DNA, the CDR3 is TGTGCCAGCAGCCCTGGGAAAATAGAGACCCAGTACTAC. The encoded protein is CASSPGKIETQYY.

The V and J genes are TRBV3-1 and TRBJ1-6; no firm D call. V was trimmed by 1 base and J by 10 bases, leaving 8 bases between them. CDR3 size: 13 residues. Germline V gene sequence: CDR1 LGHDT, CDR2 YNNKEL (reference sequence). CDR3 sequence: CASSQAAGSPLHF. CDR3 sequence (DNA): TGTGCCAGCAGCCAAGCGGCGGGATCACCCCTCCACTTT.

J is TRBJ1-1 and V is TRBV7-6; TRBD1 matches at 9 bases. Germline-derived CDR1 and CDR2 are SGHVS and FNYEAQ. V lost 5 bases to trimming and J lost 8 bases; unmatched junction nucleotides: 9. The CDR3 runs to 14 residues. CDR3 sequence: CASSPRDRALEAFF. In nucleotides, the CDR3 is TGTGCCAGCAGCCCGCGGGACAGGGCCTTAGAAGCTTTCTTT.

This clonotype was observed a few times. The gene calls are TRBV2 and TRBJ1-2; 9 positions match TRBD1. Germline assignment: CDR1 SNHLY and CDR2 FYNNEI. After removal of 6 bases from V and 7 bases from J, the junction contained 9 bases not matched to a gene. The CDR3 extends over 14 amino acids. The CDR3 coding sequence is TGTGCCAGCAGCCCCGGGACAGGGACGGGTGGCTACACCTTC. Its translation: CASSPGTGTGGYTF. The full variable domain, rest sourced from reference TRBV2 and TRBJ1-2, is EPEVTQTPSHQVTQMGQEVILRCVPISNHLYFYWYRQILGQKVEFLVSFYNNEISEKSEIFDDQFSVERPDGSNFTLKIRSTKLEDSAMYFCASSPGTGTGGYTFGSGTRLTVV.